Listed here are 10 T cell receptor beta chains from one sample, sequenced in a study of blood T cell repertoires in COVID-19. Assay: immunoSEQ multiplex PCR; the TCRdb copy retains only in-frame clones and omits some. The sample has just over 650,000 clones, about nine tenths seen once. Source material: peripheral blood. Receptor source: a woman under 30 with acute or convalescent COVID-19.

About this clone: Different DNA sequences within this sample yield the same CDR3. The chain links TRBV27 to TRBJ1-5; a weak D match, TRBD1 (5 bases). CDR3 length equals 14 residues. V was pared by 5 bases and J by 1 base, with 9 bases between. Germline CDR1 reads MNHEY; CDR2 reads SMNVEV (reference sequence). The CDR3 DNA sequence: TGTGCCAGCAGTCAGGGATACAGCAATCAGCCCCAGCATTTT. Its protein product is CASSQGYSNQPQHF.

The rearrangement links TRBV19 to TRBJ1-1; no firm D call. Trimming stripped 3 bases from V and 10 bases from J, with 12 bases between. Per germline, CDR1 LNHDA and CDR2 SQIVND (reference sequence). The CDR3 sequence is 12 residues long. The CDR3 sequence: CASSIERRGAFF. The CDR3, as DNA: TGTGCCAGTAGTATCGAGCGGCGCGGAGCTTTCTTT.

This clone was detected once. One end of the junction is discordant with germline, which a read error may explain. V gene TRBV3-1 (or the pseudogene TRBV3-2) combines with J gene TRBJ2-1, with D unclear. The germline CDR1 and CDR2 sequences are LGHDT and YNNKEL (reference sequence). There are 13 residues in the CDR3. The CDR3 region has the DNA TGTGCCAGCAGCCAAGATCCCCCTACAGTACAGATCTTC. Its protein product is CASSQDPPTVQIF.

This chain uses TRBV9 with TRBJ1-2; D possibly corresponds to TRBD1 (5 bases). The V and J ends lost 3 bases and 8 bases respectively, with 14 bases between them. The CDR3 runs 13 residues. Germline lookup yields CDR1 SGDLS and CDR2 YYNGEE. The CDR3 is CASSGGLRDGYTF. DNA for the CDR3: TGTGCCAGCAGCGGGGGACTAAGGGACGGCTACACCTTC.

This clone was counted a single time. The chain combines TRBV5-1 with TRBJ2-3; 8 nucleotides agree with TRBD2. The germline gives CDR1 SGHRS, CDR2 YFSETQ. V shed 2 bases and J 1 base; nucleotides not matched to a gene: 0. The CDR3 has 14 residues. The CDR3 coding sequence is TGCGCCAGCAGCTTTAGCGGGGGCACAGATACGCAGTATTTT. It yields the protein CASSFSGGTDTQYF.

The DNA of the CDR3 is TGCGCCAGCAGCTTGGCCTCGGGGAAAGTCTCTGGAAACACCATATATTTT. Translating gives CASSLASGKVSGNTIYF. The V gene is TRBV5-1, the J gene TRBJ1-3; D is ambiguous. The germline CDR1 and CDR2 sequences are SGHRS and YFSETQ. The CDR3 covers 17 residues. The V end lost 0 bases, the J end lost 0 bases, and 13 bases lay between the germline ends.

A remark on this clone: Other DNA sequences in this sample translate to the same CDR3. V is TRBV9 and J is TRBJ2-7; TRBD1 might be the D (6 bases). The CDR3 sequence is 15 residues long. The germline CDR1 and CDR2 sequences are SGDLS and YYNGEE. Trimming pared 0 bases from V and 1 base from J, leaving 11 bases between. The CDR3 DNA is TGTGCCAGCAGCGTAGAGGGAACAGGGTCCTACGAGCAGTACTTC. It yields the protein CASSVEGTGSYEQYF. Using reference TRBV9 and TRBJ2-7 for the parts outside the CDR3, the full variable domain is DSGVTQTPKHLITATGQRVTLRCSPRSGDLSVYWYQQSLDQGLQFLIQYYNGEERAKGNILERFSAQQFPDLHSELNLSSLELGDSALYFCASSVEGTGSYEQYFGPGTRLTVT.

The rearrangement links TRBV7-2 to TRBJ2-3; D perhaps matches TRBD1 (6 bases). V lost 3 bases and J 3 bases, leaving 13 bases between the germline ends. This CDR3 spans 15 amino acids. From germline, CDR1 is SGHTA and CDR2 FQGNSA. CDR3 sequence (DNA): TGTGCCAGCAGCTTGGGGACATCCTTTACAGATACGCAGTATTTT. Translated, it gives CASSLGTSFTDTQYF.

This clone is a singleton in its sample. J is TRBJ2-6 and V is TRBV7-8; 7 nucleotides align to TRBD1. The V gene's germline CDR1 is SGHVS and CDR2 FQNEAQ. This CDR3 spans 16 amino acids. V trimming: 4 bases; J trimming: 0 bases; junction bases outside the gene matches: 3. The CDR3 DNA reads TGTGCCAGCAGCTCGACAGGGTACTCTGGGGCCAACGTCCTGACTTTC. Translated: CASSSTGYSGANVLTF.

The chain uses TRBV9 and TRBJ2-5; 9 bases agree with TRBD1. CDR1 and CDR2 from the germline V gene are SGDLS and YYNGEE. Trimming at V came to 3 bases and at J to 6 bases, leaving 6 bases not matched to a gene. The CDR3 runs to 14 residues. The CDR3: CASSAGQGGKTQYF. The CDR3 nucleotides read TGTGCCAGCAGCGCGGGACAGGGTGGGAAGACCCAGTACTTC.